One sample yielded the 7 T cell receptor beta chains listed below, sequenced in a study of Ad26.COV2.S vaccination and SARS-CoV-2 variants. Documented treatment: 19 received Ad26.COV2.S at low or high dose, single or two shots; roughly 5 received placebo; per-sample allocation not given. All samples were drawn on day 63, counting from the first vaccine or placebo injection. Assay: immunoSEQ multiplex PCR; the TCRdb copy retains only in-frame clones and omits some. The repertoire includes around 300,000 clones, roughly nine tenths of them detected once, and approximately 5% sits in the top ten. Source: peripheral blood, taken in a trial of Ad26.COV2.S vaccine versus placebo. These TCRs come from a person aged 18-65 years who received the Ad26.COV2.S COVID-19 vaccine or a placebo.

Remarks on this clone: At one end the junction does not follow the germline gene, possibly because of a read error. The chain uses TRBV6-2 or TRBV6-3 and TRBJ1-1; D possibly corresponds to TRBD1 (5 bases). In germline, CDR1 is MNHEY, CDR2 SVGEGT. The length of the CDR3 is 14 residues. The CDR3 loop reads CAGSYQGSSSEAFF. For the CDR3, the DNA is TGTGCCGGCAGTTACCAGGGCAGCTCTTCTGAAGCTTTCTTT.

The chain links TRBV11-2 to TRBJ1-1, with a tentative D call TRBD1 (5 bases). Trimming left V 5 bases short and J 10 bases short, with 14 bases between. This CDR3 is 12 amino acids long. CDR1 and CDR2 (germline): SGHAT, FQNNGV. The CDR3 region has the DNA TGTGCCAGCAGCACGACAGCCACACGAGCTTTCTTT. Amino acids: CASSTTATRAFF.

This chain connects TRBV3-1 (or the pseudogene TRBV3-2) to TRBJ2-5; D uncertain. CDR3 length: 12 amino acids. The germline CDR1 and CDR2 sequences are LGHDT and YNNKEL (reference sequence). V gave up 4 bases and J gave up 1 base, with 4 bases separating them. The CDR3 coding sequence is TGTGCCAGCAGCCTCCTCCAAGAGACCCAGTACTTC. Residues: CASSLLQETQYF.

This rearrangement joins TRBV7-6 to TRBJ2-1; 11 bases fit TRBD1. Germline loops: CDR1 SGHVS, CDR2 FNYEAQ. This CDR3 contains 16 residues. V lost 5 bases and J lost 6; bases outside the gene matches: 9. This chain's CDR3 is CASSLRTGGYGNEQFF. Here the CDR3 DNA reads TGTGCCAGCAGCCTTAGGACAGGGGGCTACGGCAATGAGCAGTTCTTC.

This clone was found a few times. The rearrangement joins TRBV28 to TRBJ1-1, with 9 nucleotides matching TRBD1. From germline, CDR1 is MDHEN and CDR2 SYDVKM. V lost 5 bases to trimming and J lost 5 bases; unmatched junction nucleotides: 3. The length of the CDR3 is 13 residues. The CDR3 protein is CASSRDRVTEAFF. The CDR3 coding sequence is TGTGCCAGCAGTAGGGACAGGGTGACTGAAGCTTTCTTT.

The chain recombines TRBV5-1 with TRBJ2-3; TRBD2 agrees at 8 bases. Trimming at V came to 6 bases and at J to 5 bases, leaving 8 bases not matched to a gene. The CDR3 is 14 amino acids. Germline V gene sequence: CDR1 SGHRS, CDR2 YFSETQ. DNA of the CDR3: TGCGCCAGCACCCAGCGGGGGATAAGAGATACGCAGTATTTT. This encodes CASTQRGIRDTQYF.

This clone has a single count. The V gene is TRBV29-1, the J gene TRBJ2-1; D perhaps matches TRBD1 (5 bases). The CDR3 is 11 amino acids. Deletions cut 2 bases from V and 13 bases from J, with 12 bases between. Germline CDR1 SQVTM, CDR2 ANQGSEA. The chain's CDR3 is CSVEMQGSQFF. CDR3 sequence (DNA): TGCAGCGTTGAAATGCAGGGTAGTCAGTTCTTC.